The 3 T cell receptor beta chains listed next were all sequenced from one sample in a study of naive and memory T cell subsets. An equimolar mix of two oligonucleotides served as the beta constant-region primer for TRBC1 and TRBC2. TCRdb passed the UMI-ligation and nested PCR reads through MiXCR, listing each CDR3 protein once. The sample lists roughly 140,000 distinct CDR3 sequences, over 15% occurring once. Sequenced: naive CD4+ T cells from blood. The receptors derive from a human donor in good health.

This clonotype was observed a handful of times. This chain links TRBV2 with TRBJ1-3, with D possibly TRBD1 on 5 matching bases. CDR1 is SNHLY, CDR2 FYNNEI, per germline. Trimming took 5 bases from V and 4 from J, leaving 18 bases between them. The CDR3 length is 16 residues. CDR3 coding DNA: TGTGCCAGCAGTTTTAAGGGACCACTCGCGGGAAACACCATATATTTT. It yields the protein CASSFKGPLAGNTIYF. The variable domain in full, with the rest retrieved from reference TRBV2 and TRBJ1-3, is EPEVTQTPSHQVTQMGQEVILRCVPISNHLYFYWYRQILGQKVEFLVSFYNNEISEKSEIFDDQFSVERPDGSNFTLKIRSTKLEDSAMYFCASSFKGPLAGNTIYFGEGSWLTVV.

The chain employs TRBV7-2 and TRBJ2-7, with D possibly being TRBD1 (6 bases). From germline, CDR1 is SGHTA and CDR2 FQGNSA. The germline V and J ends were trimmed by 1 base and 3 bases, with 13 bases remaining between them. The CDR3 is 15 amino acids. The CDR3 DNA is TGTGCCAGCAGCTTAGATCAGGACAGAAACTACGAGCAGTACTTC. It is translated as CASSLDQDRNYEQYF.

The chain combines TRBV6-2 or TRBV6-3 with TRBJ2-1; 7 nucleotides line up with TRBD2. This CDR3 spans 15 amino acids. CDR1 and CDR2 (germline): MNHEY, SVGEGT. Trimming cost V 6 bases and J 2 bases; bases outside gene matches: 7. The CDR3, as DNA: TGTGCCAGCAGCGCCACTAGCGCCGCCTACAATGAGCAGTTCTTC. Translation gives CASSATSAAYNEQFF.